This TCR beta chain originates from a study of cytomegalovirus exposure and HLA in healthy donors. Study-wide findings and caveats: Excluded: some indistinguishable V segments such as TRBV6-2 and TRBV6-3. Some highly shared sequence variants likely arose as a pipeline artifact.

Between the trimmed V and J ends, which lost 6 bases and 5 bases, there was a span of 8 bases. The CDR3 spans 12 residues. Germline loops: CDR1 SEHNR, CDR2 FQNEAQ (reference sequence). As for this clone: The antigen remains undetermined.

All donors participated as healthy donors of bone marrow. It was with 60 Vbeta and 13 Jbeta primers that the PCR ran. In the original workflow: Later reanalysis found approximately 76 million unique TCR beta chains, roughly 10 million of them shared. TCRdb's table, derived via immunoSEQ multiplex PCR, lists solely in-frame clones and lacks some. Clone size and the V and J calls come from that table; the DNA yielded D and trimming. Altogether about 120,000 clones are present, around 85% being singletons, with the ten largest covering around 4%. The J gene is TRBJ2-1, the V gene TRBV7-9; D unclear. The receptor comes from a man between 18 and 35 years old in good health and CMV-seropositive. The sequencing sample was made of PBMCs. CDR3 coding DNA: TGTGCCAGCAGTTCCCAGAACAATGAGCAGTTCTTC. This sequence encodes CASSSQNNEQFF.